The 4 T cell receptor beta chains below come from one sample, sequenced in a study of T cell responses to AZD1222 COVID-19 vaccine. Using immunoSEQ multiplex PCR, the repertoire was profiled, and TCRdb retains in-frame clones only, with some absent. Of about 93,000 clones listed, 65% to 90% are singletons. This specimen was peripheral blood, taken on day 0 of AZD1222 vaccination. Receptor source: an adult in good health.

The chain couples TRBV19 to TRBJ1-1; no definite D call. V was cut by 4 bases and J by 11 bases, with 11 bases left in between. The CDR3 runs 11 residues. Germline lookup yields CDR1 LNHDA and CDR2 SQIVND (reference sequence). The CDR3 DNA follows: TGTGCCAGTAGTAGATGGGATGACGCTTTCTTT. Protein: CASSRWDDAFF.

The chain combines TRBV4-1 with TRBJ1-2; D perhaps matches TRBD1 (5 bases). CDR1 and CDR2 from the germline V gene are MGHRA and YSYEKL. V gave up 4 bases and J gave up 3 bases, with 15 bases separating them. The CDR3 is 15 amino acids. The CDR3 is CASSLGGTLDYGYTF. The CDR3 bases are TGCGCCAGCAGCCTTGGGGGGACGTTGGACTATGGCTACACCTTC.

The genes are TRBV30 and TRBJ1-5; no reliable D call. The CDR3 has 13 amino acids. Germline CDR1 is GTSNPN and CDR2 is SVGIG (reference sequence). Between the trimmed V and J ends, which lost 0 bases and 0 bases, there was a span of 3 bases. CDR3 sequence reads: CAWSVHSNQPQHF. CDR3 nucleotide sequence: TGTGCCTGGAGTGTTCATAGCAATCAGCCCCAGCATTTT.

V usage is TRBV18 and J usage is TRBJ2-1, with D tentatively TRBD2 (5 bases). CDR1 is KGHSH and CDR2 is LQKENI in the germline V gene. The CDR3 consists of 14 residues. Trimming pared 8 bases from V and 4 bases from J, leaving 15 bases between. The CDR3 nucleotides read TGTGCCAGCACTACCGGGAACCTATACAATGAGCAGTTCTTC. Residues: CASTTGNLYNEQFF. The variable domain in full, with the rest retrieved from reference TRBV18 and TRBJ2-1, is NAGVMQNPRHLVRRRGQEARLRCSPMKGHSHVYWYRQLPEEGLKFMVYLQKENIIDESGMPKERFSAEFPKEGPSILRIQQVVRGDSAAYFCASTTGNLYNEQFFGPGTRLTVL.